Detailed here is one T cell receptor beta chain. What it binds is not known. This sample was taken from a study of shared clonotypes between healthy human individuals. Study overall: Sampling drew on donors who were a couple of women and a few men aged 18 to 49.

The CDR3 is 16 amino acids. The V segment lost 3 bases and the J segment 2 bases; nucleotides outside the gene matches: 10. Germline V gene lookup returns CDR1 MNHEY and CDR2 SMNVEV (reference sequence). Each cell subset's genomic DNA was divided evenly among several immunoSEQ plates. The assay was immunoSEQ multiplex PCR, and TCRdb's table has in-frame clones only and misses some. Of 1.5 million to 2.5 million clones in the sample, about 95% were seen once. Findings and limits, study-wide: Some clonotypes were shared by all four sorted-subset donors, while others were not shared. The non-shared ones had lower generation probabilities than the shared ones.

In the naive CD8 group, cells lacked CD45RO and were positively selected for CCR7, so terminally differentiated effector memory CD45RA+ cells were left out. The V gene is TRBV27, the J gene TRBJ2-7, with TRBD1 matching 7 bases. The specimen sequenced was naive CD8+ T cells sorted from blood. This TCR was sampled from a young man in good health. The CDR3 reads CASSLSSGTVAYEQYF. CDR3 nucleotide sequence: TGTGCCAGCAGTTTGTCGTCCGGGACAGTCGCCTACGAGCAGTACTTC.